The sequence of this TCR beta chain was determined in a study of cytomegalovirus exposure and HLA in healthy donors. The CDR3 loop spans 14 amino acids. The junction had 8 bases not matched to a gene; V was cut back by 4 bases and J by 7 bases. CDR1 and CDR2 from the germline V gene are MDHEN and SYDVKM. This PCR relied on a set of 60 Vbeta primers and 13 Jbeta primers. The table came from immunoSEQ multiplex PCR; TCRdb's copy has only in-frame clones and leaves some out. Of 100,000 to 150,000 clones in the sample, over 70% were seen once. The TCR originated in a middle-aged woman in good health and CMV-seronegative. Sequenced material: PBMCs. The rearrangement links TRBV28 to TRBJ1-1; 8 bases map to TRBD1. CDR3 residues: CASSWRTGWSEAFF. For the CDR3, the DNA is TGTGCCAGCAGTTGGAGGACAGGGTGGAGTGAAGCTTTCTTT.